The 16 T cell receptor beta chains presented below share a single source sample, sequenced in a study of blood T cell repertoires in COVID-19. The protocol was immunoSEQ multiplex PCR, while the TCRdb copy is restricted to in-frame clones and leaves out a portion. The table lists roughly 52,000 clones, more than 75% of them singletons. Sequencing was done on a sample of peripheral blood. These receptors all come from a man between 50 and 59 years old with acute or convalescent COVID-19.

The gene calls are TRBV13 and TRBJ1-2; D may be TRBD1 (6 bases). There are 14 residues in the CDR3. Germline V gives CDR1 PRHDT, CDR2 FYEKMQ (reference sequence). The V and J ends lost 1 base and 3 bases respectively, with 9 bases between them. The CDR3 nucleotides are TGTGCCAGCAGCTTAGAACAGGGTGACTATGGCTACACCTTC. Translating it yields CASSLEQGDYGYTF.

This chain links TRBV2 with TRBJ2-3, with 15 bases identical to TRBD2. CDR1 SNHLY and CDR2 FYNNEI come from the germline V gene. The V segment lost 8 bases and the J segment 2 bases; nucleotides outside the gene matches: 5. The CDR3 is made up of 16 amino acids. In DNA form, the CDR3 reads TGTGCCAGCGGCGGACTAGCGGGAGGGACCACAGATACGCAGTATTTT. This encodes CASGGLAGGTTDTQYF.

V and J are TRBV5-4 and TRBJ2-3; 8 nucleotides line up with TRBD2. From germline, CDR1 is SGHNT and CDR2 YYREEE (reference sequence). The CDR3 extends over 15 amino acids. V gave up 1 base and J gave up 4 bases; unmatched junction bases: 5. The CDR3 nucleotides read TGTGCCAGCAGCTTGAGGCTAGCGGGTCCAGATACGCAGTATTTT. This gives the protein CASSLRLAGPDTQYF. Looking up the rest from reference TRBV5-4 and TRBJ2-3 gives the full variable domain: ETGVTQSPTHLIKTRGQQVTLRCSSQSGHNTVSWYQQALGQGPQFIFQYYREEENGRGNFPPRFSGLQFPNYSSELNVNALELDDSALYLCASSLRLAGPDTQYFGPGTRLTVL.

This clone was detected once. The V call is TRBV10-2, the J call TRBJ2-7; 9 bases fit TRBD2. V dropped 3 bases and J dropped 3; count of bases not matched to a gene: 6. Germline-derived CDR1 and CDR2 are WSHSY and SAAADI. The CDR3 loop spans 15 amino acids. The CDR3 region is CASSDGSGSFYEQYF. DNA of the CDR3: TGCGCCAGCAGTGATGGTAGCGGGAGTTTCTACGAGCAGTACTTC.

The genes are TRBV24-1 and TRBJ2-2; 7 bases agree with TRBD2. Germline V gives CDR1 KGHDR, CDR2 SFDVKD. The CDR3 contains 14 residues. V lost 9 bases, J lost 3 bases, and 6 bases stayed unmatched. The CDR3 sequence: CATEPAGDTGELFF. The DNA of the CDR3 is TGTGCCACCGAGCCGGCGGGGGACACCGGGGAGCTGTTTTTT.

This clone is a singleton in its sample. The chain uses TRBV30 and TRBJ2-5; D is unclear. Between the trimmed V and J ends, which lost 3 bases and 5 bases, there was a span of 4 bases. Germline V lookup: CDR1 GTSNPN, CDR2 SVGIG (reference sequence). This CDR3 has 10 residues. The CDR3 loop is CAWRHETQYF. CDR3 nucleotides: TGTGCCTGGAGACATGAGACCCAGTACTTC.

The chain couples TRBV20-1 to TRBJ2-7; possibly TRBD2 for D (6 bases). Germline CDR1 reads DFQATT; CDR2 reads SNEGSKA (reference sequence). The CDR3 consists of 14 residues. Trimming removed 3 bases at V and 0 bases at J, with 12 bases between. DNA of the CDR3: TGCAGTGCTAGTGTTCCGGGACTCTCCTACGAGCAGTACTTC. Its translation: CSASVPGLSYEQYF.

This chain joins TRBV7-8 and TRBJ2-3; TRBD2 is a possible D gene (5 bases). Trimming took 0 bases from V and 2 from J, leaving 18 bases between them. The CDR3 runs 18 residues. Germline assignment: CDR1 SGHVS and CDR2 FQNEAQ. CDR3 sequence: CASSLASASQLHTDTQYF. The CDR3 nucleotides are TGTGCCAGCAGCTTAGCGTCGGCTAGCCAATTACACACAGATACGCAGTATTTT.

This clone has more than one count but fewer than ten. This chain links TRBV10-3 with TRBJ1-1, with 7 bases identical to TRBD1. The CDR3 has 16 amino acids. CDR1 is ENHRY, CDR2 SYGVKD, per germline. The V gene end was trimmed by 0 bases and the J gene end by 1 base; junction bases not matched to a gene: 5. CDR3: CAISESGRTGNTEAFF. The CDR3 nucleotides read TGTGCCATCAGTGAGTCGGGTCGGACAGGGAACACTGAAGCTTTCTTT.

The chain combines TRBV5-4 with TRBJ2-7; the D gene is possibly TRBD1 (5 bases). Looked up from germline, CDR1 is SGHNT and CDR2 is YYREEE (reference sequence). There are 14 residues in the CDR3. V lost 0 bases and J 0 bases, leaving 7 bases between the germline ends. In DNA, the CDR3 is TGTGCCAGCAGCTTGGAGGGGTTCTCCTACGAGCAGTACTTC. The encoded protein is CASSLEGFSYEQYF. The variable domain in full, with the rest retrieved from reference TRBV5-4 and TRBJ2-7, is ETGVTQSPTHLIKTRGQQVTLRCSSQSGHNTVSWYQQALGQGPQFIFQYYREEENGRGNFPPRFSGLQFPNYSSELNVNALELDDSALYLCASSLEGFSYEQYFGPGTRLTVT.

CDR3 loop: CAWNRALYNSPLHF. The DNA of the CDR3 is TGTGCCTGGAACAGGGCCCTCTATAATTCACCCCTCCACTTT. The V and J genes are TRBV30 and TRBJ1-6; TRBD1 is a possible D gene (6 bases). Germline V gene lookup returns CDR1 GTSNPN and CDR2 SVGIG (reference sequence). The V gene lost 4 bases and the J gene lost 3 bases, with 10 bases spanning the gap. The CDR3 has 14 amino acids.

The V call is TRBV16, the J call TRBJ1-1; possible D gene TRBD1, 5 bases. CDR1 is KGHSY and CDR2 is FQNENV in the germline V gene. With 6 bases removed from V and 3 bases from J, the gap between germline ends came to 8 bases. The CDR3 runs 12 residues. In nucleotides, the CDR3 is TGTGCCAGCAGAGGACAAGACACTGAAGCTTTCTTT. Translation: CASRGQDTEAFF.

The genes are TRBV11-2 and TRBJ2-3, with no clear D. V was clipped by 2 bases and J by 0 bases, with 6 bases between them. Germline loops: CDR1 SGHAT, CDR2 FQNNGV. The length of the CDR3 is 14 residues. This chain's CDR3 is CASSLRGSTDTQYF. The CDR3 bases are TGTGCCAGCAGCTTACGAGGTAGCACAGATACGCAGTATTTT.

CDR3 residues: CASSSTGDDTQYF. The CDR3 DNA reads TGTGCCAGCTCGTCGACAGGGGATGATACGCAGTATTTT. This chain links TRBV18 with TRBJ2-3; 8 bases agree with TRBD1. Germline V gene lookup returns CDR1 KGHSH and CDR2 LQKENI. Trimming removed 6 bases from V and 6 bases from J; junction bases left unmatched: 5. The CDR3 extends over 13 amino acids.

Only one count was recorded for this clone. V is TRBV9 and J is TRBJ2-7, with a weak D call TRBD1 (5 bases). This CDR3 comprises 15 residues. V was clipped by 3 bases and J by 2 bases, with 15 bases between them. The germline CDR1 and CDR2 sequences are SGDLS and YYNGEE. CDR3 sequence: CASSATPTVAYEQYF. CDR3 in DNA: TGTGCCAGCAGCGCCACCCCGACAGTCGCCTACGAGCAGTACTTC.

This rearrangement joins TRBV9 to TRBJ2-7; no reliable D call. Between the trimmed V and J ends, which lost 0 bases and 1 base, there was a span of 11 bases. The CDR3 extends over 15 amino acids. CDR1 is SGDLS and CDR2 is YYNGEE in the germline V gene. The CDR3 sequence is CASSVAPSISYEQYF. CDR3 bases: TGTGCCAGCAGCGTAGCTCCTTCTATATCCTACGAGCAGTACTTC. Filled out from reference TRBV9 and TRBJ2-7, the complete variable domain reads DSGVTQTPKHLITATGQRVTLRCSPRSGDLSVYWYQQSLDQGLQFLIQYYNGEERAKGNILERFSAQQFPDLHSELNLSSLELGDSALYFCASSVAPSISYEQYFGPGTRLTVT.